Following are 15 T cell receptor beta chains from one sample sequenced in a study. TCRdb itself ran the 5' RACE reads through MiXCR, one entry per CDR3 protein. The sample comprises about 40,000 distinct CDR3 sequences, approximately 20% of which are singletons, and 2.5% to 3% rests with the top ten. Sequencing was performed on naive CD4+ T cells sorted from a lymph node. Stated subset: naive CD4+ T cells, CD4+CD45RA+CD25-. The receptors were sampled from a female donor with breast cancer.

The chain joins TRBV6-5 to TRBJ2-3, with D possibly TRBD1 on 5 matching bases. CDR3 length: 11 residues. V was clipped by 7 bases and J by 5 bases, with 7 bases between them. Germline V gene lookup returns CDR1 MNHEY and CDR2 SVGAGI. This CDR3 reads CASKGEDTQYF. CDR3 nucleotide sequence: TGTGCCAGCAAAGGGGAAGATACGCAGTATTTT.

V gene TRBV7-6 combines with J gene TRBJ2-1, with 7 bases identical to TRBD2. This CDR3 is built from 15 residues. V lost 4 bases, J lost 7 bases, and 10 bases stayed unmatched. Per the germline V gene, CDR1 is SGHVS and CDR2 is FNYEAQ. The chain's CDR3 is CASSSRGSGWNEQFF. The CDR3 DNA follows: TGTGCCAGCAGCTCCCGGGGTAGCGGGTGGAATGAGCAGTTCTTC.

This clonotype was counted a few times. The chain links TRBV6-1 to TRBJ1-5; 7 nucleotides match TRBD1. The CDR3 runs to 13 residues. From germline, CDR1 is MNHNS and CDR2 SASEGT. Trimming cost V 7 bases and J 6 bases; bases outside gene matches: 6. CDR3 loop: CASNLDRVQPQHF. CDR3 in DNA: TGTGCCAGCAACCTCGACAGGGTTCAGCCCCAGCATTTT.

The CDR3 region has the DNA TGCGCCAGCAGCCAGGGACAGATCAATGAGCAGTTCTTC. This translates into CASSQGQINEQFF. This chain connects TRBV5-1 to TRBJ2-1, with 7 positions matching TRBD1. The V gene end was trimmed by 4 bases and the J gene end by 6 bases; junction bases not matched to a gene: 4. The CDR3 covers 13 residues. Germline loops: CDR1 SGHRS, CDR2 YFSETQ.

Note on this clonotype: A much more abundant neighbour one base away suggests this may be a read error. The V gene is TRBV7-2, the J gene TRBJ2-7; 14 nucleotides agree with TRBD2. Germline-derived CDR1 and CDR2 are SGHTA and FQGNSA. The CDR3 is made up of 18 amino acids. The junction had 12 bases not matched to a gene; V was cut back by 2 bases and J by 6 bases. The CDR3 here is CASSLRVGLAGDIREQYF. Written as DNA, the CDR3 is TGTGCCAGCAGCTTAAGAGTGGGACTAGCGGGAGATATCCGCGAGCAGTACTTC.

This clonotype showed up many times. J is TRBJ2-1 and V is TRBV7-9; TRBD2 matches at 9 bases. Trimming cost V 5 bases and J 7 bases; bases outside gene matches: 18. The CDR3 contains 18 residues. Germline loops: CDR1 SEHNR, CDR2 FQNEAQ (reference sequence). The CDR3 is CASSARLADTPIRNEQFF. The CDR3 DNA reads TGTGCCAGCAGCGCCCGACTAGCGGATACCCCCATAAGGAATGAGCAGTTCTTC.

This clonotype was detected a few times. Being one base from a much bigger clone, this may be a read error. The chain joins TRBV20-1 to TRBJ2-5; no firm D call. CDR3 length equals 11 residues. Germline V gene lookup returns CDR1 DFQATT and CDR2 SNEGSKA (reference sequence). Trimming cost V 1 base and J 6 bases, with 6 bases left between them. The CDR3: CSARAGKTQYF. The CDR3 DNA sequence: TGCAGTGCTAGAGCGGGCAAGACCCAGTACTTC.

V is TRBV7-2 and J is TRBJ1-5; no firm D call. The CDR3 has 15 amino acids. Trimming left V 5 bases short and J 1 base short, with 12 bases between. CDR1 is SGHTA, CDR2 FQGNSA, per germline. The CDR3 is CASSPEGQSNQPQHF. The CDR3 DNA follows: TGTGCCAGCAGCCCCGAAGGGCAGAGCAATCAGCCCCAGCATTTT.

This clonotype is judged medium-sized. This rearrangement joins TRBV5-1 to TRBJ2-1, with a weak D call TRBD2 (6 bases). Trimming took off 0 bases at V and 8 bases at J, with 12 bases between the two ends. There are 14 residues in the CDR3. The germline CDR1 and CDR2 sequences are SGHRS and YFSETQ. The CDR3 loop reads CASSLAGERYEQFF. CDR3 DNA sequence: TGCGCCAGCAGCTTGGCGGGAGAGCGGTATGAGCAGTTCTTC. Looking up the rest from reference TRBV5-1 and TRBJ2-1 gives the full variable domain: KAGVTQTPRYLIKTRGQQVTLSCSPISGHRSVSWYQQTPGQGLQFLFEYFSETQRNKGNFPGRFSGRQFSNSRSEMNVSTLELGDSALYLCASSLAGERYEQFFGPGTRLTVL.

The genes are TRBV29-1 and TRBJ1-3; 10 bases align to TRBD1. Trimming cost V 6 bases and J 9 bases; bases outside gene matches: 8. From germline, CDR1 is SQVTM and CDR2 ANQGSEA. This CDR3 is 13 amino acids long. CDR3 sequence reads: CSVLDRGRSTIYF. The CDR3 coding sequence is TGCAGCGTCCTCGACAGGGGGCGAAGCACCATATATTTT.

The chain joins TRBV5-1 to TRBJ1-1; D is possibly TRBD1 (5 bases). The V and J ends lost 3 bases and 3 bases respectively, with 15 bases between them. The CDR3 consists of 15 residues. Germline CDR1 and CDR2: SGHRS and YFSETQ. CDR3 loop: CASSSERTGDTEAFF. CDR3 DNA: TGCGCCAGCAGCTCAGAAAGAACAGGTGACACTGAAGCTTTCTTT.

This clonotype was recorded at least ten times. The J gene is TRBJ2-7, the V gene TRBV6-6; TRBD2 aligns across 10 bases. This CDR3 has 14 amino acids. The trim removed 5 bases at V and 6 bases at J, leaving 7 bases unmatched. CDR1 and CDR2 from the germline V gene are MNHNY and SVGAGI (reference sequence). CDR3 DNA sequence: TGTGCCAGCAGTCCAGCGGGGGGGCTCCTCGAGCAGTACTTC. This sequence encodes CASSPAGGLLEQYF.

This clonotype appeared a few times. This chain joins TRBV11-2 and TRBJ2-7; D is possibly TRBD1 or TRBD2 (5 bases each). Trimming took 1 base from V and 5 from J, leaving 6 bases between them. The CDR3 is 12 residues long. Germline assignment: CDR1 SGHAT and CDR2 FQNNGV. CDR3 amino acids: CASSLAGHEQYF. The CDR3 bases are TGTGCCAGCAGCTTAGCGGGGCACGAGCAGTACTTC.

This clonotype was seen ten or more times. The chain uses TRBV6-5 and TRBJ1-5; D might be TRBD1 (6 bases). This CDR3 region has 13 residues. Germline V gene sequence: CDR1 MNHEY, CDR2 SVGAGI. V gave up 6 bases and J gave up 7 bases, with 13 bases separating them. CDR3 loop: CASSQGGGQPQHF. The CDR3 DNA reads TGTGCCAGCAGCCAAGGGGGGGGACAGCCCCAGCATTTT.

This clonotype was counted between two and nine times. The V gene is TRBV4-1, the J gene TRBJ2-5; no clear D. V was cut by 1 base and J by 1 base, with 13 bases left in between. CDR3 length: 16 amino acids. Germline values: CDR1 MGHRA, CDR2 YSYEKL. CDR3 loop: CASSQGYDGRQETQYF. CDR3 coding DNA: TGCGCCAGCAGCCAAGGTTATGACGGCCGCCAAGAGACCCAGTACTTC.